The 31 T cell receptor beta chains in this list originate from one sample, sequenced in a study of blood T cell repertoires in COVID-19. Libraries were prepared by immunoSEQ multiplex PCR; TCRdb keeps only in-frame clonotypes and omits some of them. The sample includes around 270,000 clones, roughly 89% of them seen just once. Sequencing was carried out using peripheral blood. These receptors were collected from a woman between 35 and 50 years old who had recovered from COVID-19.

V gene TRBV18 combines with J gene TRBJ1-1; maybe TRBD1 (6 bases). V lost 3 bases, J lost 1 base, and 9 bases lay in between. Per germline, CDR1 KGHSH and CDR2 LQKENI. CDR3 length equals 14 residues. DNA for the CDR3: TGTGCCAGCTCACCGGACAGCCCGAACACTGAAGCTTTCTTT. Translating gives CASSPDSPNTEAFF. Complete variable domain (other parts from reference TRBV18 and TRBJ1-1): NAGVMQNPRHLVRRRGQEARLRCSPMKGHSHVYWYRQLPEEGLKFMVYLQKENIIDESGMPKERFSAEFPKEGPSILRIQQVVRGDSAAYFCASSPDSPNTEAFFGQGTRLTVV.

This chain links TRBV4-1 with TRBJ1-2; D remains unclear. Germline V gene lookup returns CDR1 MGHRA and CDR2 YSYEKL. CDR3 length: 16 amino acids. The V end was cut by 0 bases, the J end by 8 bases, with 19 bases between. The CDR3 nucleotides read TGCGCCAGCAGCCAAGATAGAAGAGGGTCGACTGGCGGCTACACCTTC. Residues: CASSQDRRGSTGGYTF.

This clone was recorded once. This chain links TRBV4-1 with TRBJ2-2, with TRBD1 as a possible D gene (6 bases). The V gene's germline CDR1 is MGHRA and CDR2 YSYEKL. The CDR3 is made up of 16 amino acids. V lost 1 base and J 0 bases, leaving 9 bases between the germline ends. The CDR3 protein is CASSQVGQPNTGELFF. CDR3 in DNA: TGCGCCAGCAGCCAAGTCGGACAGCCGAACACCGGGGAGCTGTTTTTT.

The J gene is TRBJ1-5, the V gene TRBV9, with 8 bases that match TRBD1. Germline CDR1 reads SGDLS; CDR2 reads YYNGEE. V trimming: 3 bases; J trimming: 6 bases; junction bases outside the gene matches: 11. This CDR3 comprises 16 residues. The CDR3 coding sequence is TGTGCCAGCAGCGCCCGATCCAGGGGGCAGAGTCAGCCCCAGCATTTT. Translation gives CASSARSRGQSQPQHF.

Concerning this clone itself: Relative to the germline gene, one junction end is altered; a read error may explain this. This rearrangement joins TRBV28 to TRBJ1-6, with TRBD1 as a possible D gene (6 bases). Germline V gene sequence: CDR1 MDHEN, CDR2 SYDVKM. CDR3 size: 14 residues. CDR3 DNA sequence: TGTGCCAGCAGTTTTTCAGCATATGAGACAGGCTTCAACTTT. Translated: CASSFSAYETGFNF.

The V call is TRBV12-3 or TRBV12-4, the J call TRBJ1-3; D not certain. The CDR3 runs to 12 residues. Deletions cut 8 bases from V and 2 bases from J, with 7 bases between. CDR3 in DNA: TGTGCCAGCGGCGGAGCTGGAAACACCATATATTTT. Residues: CASGGAGNTIYF.

CDR3 in amino acids: CASSNRQGVEKLFF. CDR3 in DNA: TGTGCCAGCAGCAACCGACAGGGAGTAGAAAAACTGTTTTTT. The genes are TRBV16 and TRBJ1-4, with 7 bases matching TRBD1. Germline V lookup: CDR1 KGHSY, CDR2 FQNENV. The CDR3 spans 14 residues. V was clipped by 5 bases and J by 8 bases; unmatched bases: 8.

The gene calls are TRBV24-1 and TRBJ2-2; D unresolved. Trimming removed 1 base at V and 4 bases at J, with 6 bases between. The germline V gene has CDR1 KGHDR and CDR2 SFDVKD. This CDR3 spans 14 amino acids. CDR3 loop: CATSDLSSTGELFF. The CDR3 DNA is TGTGCCACCAGTGATTTATCTAGCACCGGGGAGCTGTTTTTT.

This clone has just one count. The gene calls are TRBV19 and TRBJ2-1, with 9 bases aligning to TRBD2. The germline gives CDR1 LNHDA, CDR2 SQIVND (reference sequence). The CDR3 sequence is 17 residues long. The V segment lost 2 bases and the J segment 0 bases; nucleotides outside the gene matches: 5. This CDR3 reads CASSIRRGGFSYNEQFF. The CDR3 coding sequence is TGTGCCAGTAGTATAAGGCGGGGGGGGTTCTCCTACAATGAGCAGTTCTTC.

CDR3 coding DNA: TGTGCCATCAGTGAGGCAGTCAATTCACCCCTCCACTTT. Protein sequence: CAISEAVNSPLHF. The chain carries TRBV10-3 and TRBJ1-6; D uncertain. This CDR3 has 13 amino acids. V lost 2 bases to trimming and J lost 7 bases, with 6 bases between them. Germline CDR1 ENHRY, CDR2 SYGVKD.

V gene TRBV4-1 combines with J gene TRBJ1-4, with a weak D call TRBD1 (5 bases). Germline CDR1 is MGHRA and CDR2 is YSYEKL. The CDR3 is 14 residues long. Trimming left V 1 base short and J 8 bases short, with 11 bases between. The CDR3 nucleotides are TGCGCCAGCAGCCAAGCTCAGGGTAACGAAAAACTGTTTTTT. Amino acids: CASSQAQGNEKLFF.

The rearrangement joins TRBV4-1 to TRBJ2-5; D may be TRBD2 (6 bases). Germline V gene sequence: CDR1 MGHRA, CDR2 YSYEKL. Deletions cut 0 bases from V and 13 bases from J, with 9 bases between. CDR3 length: 11 residues. CDR3 DNA sequence: TGCGCCAGCAGCCAAGAGGGGACTGTGTACTTC. Translation: CASSQEGTVYF.

This chain links TRBV3-1 (or the pseudogene TRBV3-2) with TRBJ2-1; 8 nucleotides agree with TRBD1. Germline CDR1 reads LGHDT; CDR2 reads YNNKEL (reference sequence). V gave up 6 bases and J gave up 4 bases; unmatched junction bases: 8. This CDR3 spans 15 amino acids. In DNA, the CDR3 is TGTGCCAGCAGACCCGGACAGGGAGGATACAATGAGCAGTTCTTC. It is translated as CASRPGQGGYNEQFF.

V and J are TRBV7-9 and TRBJ1-4, with D perhaps TRBD1 (5 bases). CDR3 size: 15 residues. V was cut by 4 bases and J by 7 bases, with 16 bases left in between. CDR1 and CDR2 (germline): SEHNR, FQNEAQ (reference sequence). Here the CDR3 reads CASSYGGTEGEKLFF. For the CDR3, the DNA is TGTGCCAGCAGCTACGGAGGGACGGAAGGTGAAAAACTGTTTTTT.

This clone has only one observation. V gene TRBV18 combines with J gene TRBJ1-1; no clear D. Deletions cut 2 bases from V and 4 bases from J, with 11 bases between. This CDR3 has 14 amino acids. CDR1 is KGHSH, CDR2 LQKENI, per germline. The CDR3 spells CASSPVTEVTEAFF. The CDR3 DNA reads TGTGCCAGCTCACCAGTGACTGAGGTCACTGAAGCTTTCTTT.

The gene calls are TRBV27 and TRBJ2-4, with 9 bases that match TRBD2. Germline V CDR1 and CDR2: MNHEY, SMNVEV (reference sequence). The CDR3 is 14 amino acids. V shed 2 bases, J shed 6 bases, and the junction held 2 bases outside the gene matches. CDR3 in amino acids: CASSLTAGGNIQYF. The CDR3 DNA sequence: TGTGCCAGCAGTTTAACAGCGGGGGGAAACATTCAGTACTTC.

The chain is built from TRBV30 and TRBJ2-1, with D perhaps TRBD1 (6 bases). The CDR3 has 14 amino acids. Germline CDR1 GTSNPN, CDR2 SVGIG (reference sequence). CDR3 DNA: TGTGCACTCGAGCCGCGGACAGCCTACGGTGAGCAGTTCTTC. Translation gives CALEPRTAYGEQFF.

The DNA of the CDR3 is TGTGCCAGCAGTTCCCCCCAGGCCCGAGAGACCCAGTACTTC. This gives the protein CASSSPQARETQYF. This chain uses TRBV6-5 with TRBJ2-5; D is uncertain. Germline V gene data show CDR1 as MNHEY and CDR2 as SVGAGI. This CDR3 region has 14 residues. V lost 4 bases and J lost 4, with 13 bases in between.

The rearrangement links TRBV5-1 to TRBJ1-1; 8 nucleotides match TRBD1. This CDR3 contains 16 residues. The J segment lost 2 bases and the V segment lost 6 bases, leaving 12 bases of the junction unmatched. Germline V gives CDR1 SGHRS, CDR2 YFSETQ. CDR3 region: CASTPQGARGNTEAFF. CDR3 DNA: TGCGCCAGCACCCCCCAGGGGGCGCGGGGCAACACTGAAGCTTTCTTT.

This chain uses TRBV7-9 with TRBJ2-2, with 10 bases aligning to TRBD1. Germline V gene lookup returns CDR1 SEHNR and CDR2 FQNEAQ (reference sequence). This CDR3 has 16 residues. J was trimmed by 4 bases and V by 5 bases; bases with no gene match: 7. The CDR3 spells CASSPSGTGVTGELFF. DNA of the CDR3: TGTGCCAGCAGCCCCTCCGGGACAGGGGTCACCGGGGAGCTGTTTTTT.

The V and J genes are TRBV3-1 (or the pseudogene TRBV3-2) and TRBJ2-7, with 10 bases that match TRBD1. The V gene end was trimmed by 4 bases and the J gene end by 9 bases; junction bases not matched to a gene: 9. Per germline, CDR1 LGHDT and CDR2 YNNKEL (reference sequence). The CDR3 contains 14 residues. The CDR3 DNA reads as TGTGCCAGCAGCCCGGGGACAGGGGCAGCCAGGCAGTACTTC. Protein: CASSPGTGAARQYF.

This chain joins TRBV11-1 and TRBJ2-7, with D possibly being TRBD2 (6 bases). Trimming removed 6 bases at V and 3 bases at J, with 18 bases between. The CDR3 is 15 amino acids. Germline V gene lookup returns CDR1 SGHAT and CDR2 FQDESV (reference sequence). This CDR3 reads CASRQTYRGYYEQYF. For the CDR3, the DNA is TGTGCCAGCAGACAGACGTACCGGGGGTACTACGAGCAGTACTTC.

V usage is TRBV5-1 and J usage is TRBJ1-2; TRBD1 is a possible D gene (6 bases). V was pared by 2 bases and J by 4 bases, with 12 bases between. The CDR3 totals 14 residues. CDR1 is SGHRS and CDR2 is YFSETQ in the germline V gene. The DNA of the CDR3 is TGCGCCAGCAGCTTCGACAGGACCTCCTATGGCTACACCTTC. Its protein product is CASSFDRTSYGYTF. The full variable domain, rest sourced from reference TRBV5-1 and TRBJ1-2, is KAGVTQTPRYLIKTRGQQVTLSCSPISGHRSVSWYQQTPGQGLQFLFEYFSETQRNKGNFPGRFSGRQFSNSRSEMNVSTLELGDSALYLCASSFDRTSYGYTFGSGTRLTVV.

As concerns this clone: At the DNA level, this CDR3 is encoded by other sequences in the same sample as well. The chain recombines TRBV6-5 with TRBJ1-5; TRBD1 agrees at 9 bases. Germline CDR1 reads MNHEY; CDR2 reads SVGAGI. This CDR3 is 13 amino acids long. J was trimmed by 4 bases and V by 6 bases; bases with no gene match: 1. CDR3 coding DNA: TGTGCCAGCAGAGGACAGGGGAATCAGCCCCAGCATTTT. Translated, it gives CASRGQGNQPQHF.

This clone was counted a single time. This chain uses TRBV3-1 (or the pseudogene TRBV3-2) with TRBJ1-4; D is perhaps TRBD1 (5 bases). The CDR3 covers 15 residues. Per germline, CDR1 LGHDT and CDR2 YNNKEL (reference sequence). Trimming removed 0 bases from V and 3 bases from J, with 8 bases in between. CDR3: CASSQDTGPNEKLFF. DNA for the CDR3: TGTGCCAGCAGCCAAGATACAGGACCTAATGAAAAACTGTTTTTT.

This chain links TRBV29-1 with TRBJ1-4; 7 nucleotides match TRBD1. After removal of 7 bases from V and 7 bases from J, the junction contained 9 bases not matched to a gene. The V gene's germline CDR1 is SQVTM and CDR2 ANQGSEA. The CDR3 spans 13 residues. The CDR3 DNA is TGCAGCGCCAGGACAGGTTCTGCTGAAAAACTGTTTTTT. Its translation is CSARTGSAEKLFF.

The chain couples TRBV9 to TRBJ2-1; 8 positions match TRBD2. Trimming at V came to 4 bases and at J to 2 bases, leaving 8 bases not matched to a gene. This CDR3 is built from 16 residues. Germline V gives CDR1 SGDLS, CDR2 YYNGEE. The CDR3 region has the DNA TGTGCCAGCAGCCCGGCCCCCGGGGGGGCCTACAATGAGCAGTTCTTC. Translated, it gives CASSPAPGGAYNEQFF.

The chain has TRBV6-5 and TRBJ1-6; D is perhaps TRBD1 (5 bases). Trimming removed 2 bases from V and 6 bases from J, with 8 bases in between. From germline, CDR1 is MNHEY and CDR2 SVGAGI. The length of the CDR3 is 14 residues. The CDR3 region is CASSYVQGNSPLHF. The CDR3 nucleotides read TGTGCCAGCAGTTACGTCCAGGGTAATTCACCCCTCCACTTT.

The chain joins TRBV15 to TRBJ1-1; 7 nucleotides agree with TRBD1. With V trimmed by 3 bases and J by 0 bases, 4 bases remained unmatched. Per germline, CDR1 LNHNV and CDR2 YYDKDF (reference sequence). This CDR3 is built from 15 residues. The CDR3 nucleotides read TGTGCCACCAGCAGTCGACAGGGTGTGAACACTGAAGCTTTCTTT. As protein: CATSSRQGVNTEAFF.

J is TRBJ2-5 and V is TRBV18; possibly TRBD2 for D (6 bases). V dropped 2 bases and J dropped 5 bases, with 9 bases sitting between them. The CDR3 runs 13 residues. The germline V gene has CDR1 KGHSH and CDR2 LQKENI. For the CDR3, the DNA is TGTGCCAGCTCACCATCGGGAGCGGAGACCCAGTACTTC. This codes for CASSPSGAETQYF.

This rearrangement joins TRBV30 to TRBJ2-2; the match to TRBD2 covers 9 bases. This CDR3 spans 14 amino acids. Germline-derived CDR1 and CDR2 are GTSNPN and SVGIG (reference sequence). The ends lost 5 bases at V and 3 bases at J; junction bases unmatched: 4. The CDR3 here is CAWAGGPYTGELFF. The CDR3 DNA reads as TGTGCCTGGGCGGGGGGGCCCTACACCGGGGAGCTGTTTTTT.